Below are 21 T cell receptor beta chains sequenced from a single sample in a study of Ad26.COV2.S vaccination and SARS-CoV-2 variants. Measured with immunoSEQ multiplex PCR; TCRdb has only the in-frame clones, and not every one. The profile covers more than 300,000 clones, with about 82% appearing a single time and 2% to 2.5% taken by the ten largest. Treatment specified: some 20 received Ad26.COV2.S at low or high dose, single or two shots; about five received placebo; per-sample allocation not given. Sampling was done on day 63 after the first vaccine or placebo injection. This specimen consisted of peripheral blood, obtained in a trial of Ad26.COV2.S vaccine versus placebo. These TCRs come from a person between 18 and 65 years old who received the Ad26.COV2.S COVID-19 vaccine or a placebo.

CDR3 bases: TGTGCCAGCAGCCAAGAGGGATCACCCCTCCACTTT. Translated, it gives CASSQEGSPLHF. V usage is TRBV4-2 and J usage is TRBJ1-6; no firm D call. The CDR3 consists of 12 residues. CDR1 is LGHNA, CDR2 YNFKEQ, per germline. The V and J ends lost 0 bases and 10 bases respectively, with 4 bases between them.

This sequence joins TRBV11-1 and TRBJ2-1, with D unresolved. The V gene's germline CDR1 is SGHAT and CDR2 FQDESV (reference sequence). CDR3 size: 12 residues. Trimming removed 2 bases at V and 6 bases at J, with 5 bases between. DNA for the CDR3: TGTGCCAGCAGCTTAAATGTCAATGAGCAGTTCTTC. Protein: CASSLNVNEQFF.

This chain joins TRBV7-2 and TRBJ2-3; 12 positions match TRBD2. CDR1 SGHTA and CDR2 FQGNSA come from the germline V gene. Trimming took 4 bases from V and 5 from J; bases not matched to a gene: 7. The CDR3 runs 16 residues. In nucleotides, the CDR3 is TGTGCCAGCAGCTCCTGGACTAGCGGGGCTCTAGATACGCAGTATTTT. This encodes CASSSWTSGALDTQYF.

The chain combines TRBV18 with TRBJ2-2, with D maybe TRBD2 (6 bases). V lost 3 bases and J lost 5, with 10 bases in between. Germline assignment: CDR1 KGHSH and CDR2 LQKENI. The CDR3 is 14 residues long. The CDR3 is CASSPPEGTGELFF. CDR3 coding DNA: TGTGCCAGCTCACCGCCGGAGGGTACCGGGGAGCTGTTTTTT.

The V and J genes are TRBV7-9 and TRBJ1-1; maybe TRBD1 (5 bases). CDR1 and CDR2 (germline): SEHNR, FQNEAQ (reference sequence). V was clipped by 1 base and J by 5 bases, with 14 bases between them. The CDR3 is made up of 15 amino acids. The chain's CDR3 is CASSLGQGTRTEAFF. The CDR3 DNA follows: TGTGCCAGCAGCTTAGGTCAGGGCACAAGGACTGAAGCTTTCTTT.

The J gene is TRBJ2-7, the V gene TRBV28, with D uncertain. The germline gives CDR1 MDHEN, CDR2 SYDVKM. The CDR3 length is 13 residues. The V end was cut by 4 bases, the J end by 13 bases, with 20 bases between. As DNA, the CDR3 is TGTGCCAGCAGTTGGGCTGCGGAGTGGATCTCTTACTTC. It codes for CASSWAAEWISYF.

This clone was observed a handful of times. The gene calls are TRBV6-1 and TRBJ1-1, with D possibly being TRBD1 (5 bases). The CDR3 runs 16 residues. Germline V gene sequence: CDR1 MNHNS, CDR2 SASEGT. V lost 2 bases to trimming and J lost 3 bases, with 16 bases between them. Here the CDR3 DNA reads TGTGCCAGCAGTGAATGGGGACCCCCTACGGACACTGAAGCTTTCTTT. This translates into CASSEWGPPTDTEAFF.

The CDR3 region has the DNA TGTGCCAGCAGTTACTCGAGACAGGGAAGGGCCGGGGAGCTGTTTTTT. Amino acids: CASSYSRQGRAGELFF. This chain joins TRBV6-5 and TRBJ2-2; 7 nucleotides line up with TRBD1. Germline V gene lookup returns CDR1 MNHEY and CDR2 SVGAGI. Trimming removed 0 bases from V and 6 bases from J; junction bases left unmatched: 7. The CDR3 has 16 residues.

The rearrangement links TRBV28 to TRBJ1-2, with 8 bases that match TRBD1. CDR1 MDHEN and CDR2 SYDVKM come from the germline V gene. The CDR3 is 14 amino acids. Trimming took 2 bases from V and 8 from J; bases not matched to a gene: 7. CDR3 nucleotide sequence: TGTGCCAGCAGTTTAGGCCGCAGGGGGCTCGGCTACACCTTC. It yields the protein CASSLGRRGLGYTF.

The CDR3 DNA follows: TGTGCCAGCTCACCTCGGGGGGGGACGTCCAATGAGCAGTTCTTC. As protein: CASSPRGGTSNEQFF. The V and J genes are TRBV18 and TRBJ2-1, with TRBD2 identical over 8 bases. Germline lookup yields CDR1 KGHSH and CDR2 LQKENI. The CDR3 totals 15 residues. Unmatched junction bases numbered 7, after V lost 3 bases and J lost 6 bases.

Here the CDR3 reads CASSELAGAQETQYF. The CDR3, as DNA: TGTGCCAGCAGTGAACTAGCGGGGGCCCAAGAGACCCAGTACTTC. The chain uses TRBV2 and TRBJ2-5, with 10 bases identical to TRBD2. The germline V gene encodes CDR1 SNHLY and CDR2 FYNNEI. V was clipped by 2 bases and J by 1 base; unmatched bases: 1. The CDR3 sequence is 15 residues long.

The gene calls are TRBV5-1 and TRBJ2-5; TRBD2 matches 7 bases. The CDR3 runs 17 residues. Germline-derived CDR1 and CDR2 are SGHRS and YFSETQ. J lost 2 bases, V lost 2 bases, and 12 bases had no gene match. This chain's CDR3 is CASSLRDGGRVQETQYF. In DNA, the CDR3 is TGCGCCAGCAGCTTACGTGACGGGGGGAGGGTTCAAGAGACCCAGTACTTC.

This clone was seen only once. The V and J genes are TRBV7-3 and TRBJ2-4; 14 positions agree with TRBD2. Germline V gene sequence: CDR1 SGHTA, CDR2 FQGTGA. CDR3 length: 18 residues. Losses at the gene ends were 3 bases for V and 4 bases for J; bases not matched to a gene: 8. The CDR3 DNA reads TGTGCCAGCAGCTTCGCGGGACTAGCGGGGGAGCTAAAAAACATTCAGTACTTC. This gives the protein CASSFAGLAGELKNIQYF.

As DNA, the CDR3 is TGTGCCACCAGCAGACCGGGACAGGGGATATACGAGCAGTACTTC. Encoded protein: CATSRPGQGIYEQYF. The chain employs TRBV15 and TRBJ2-7, with 10 bases lining up with TRBD1. The CDR3 runs 15 residues. The V and J ends lost 2 bases and 4 bases, in that order; junction bases with no gene match: 5. Germline V gene sequence: CDR1 LNHNV, CDR2 YYDKDF (reference sequence).

This clone came up many times. The genes are TRBV6-5 and TRBJ1-1; D perhaps matches TRBD1 (6 bases). Trimming stripped 3 bases from V and 5 bases from J, with 13 bases between. CDR1 MNHEY and CDR2 SVGAGI come from the germline V gene. The CDR3 runs to 14 residues. CDR3 residues: CASSYRGLGTEAFF. DNA of the CDR3: TGTGCCAGCAGTTATCGGGGGCTGGGGACTGAAGCTTTCTTT.

The V gene is TRBV7-6, the J gene TRBJ2-2; weak D call: TRBD1 (6 bases). Germline V lookup: CDR1 SGHVS, CDR2 FNYEAQ. CDR3 size: 18 residues. With 5 bases removed from V and 4 bases from J, the gap between germline ends came to 23 bases. CDR3 DNA sequence: TGTGCCAGCAGCCGTCTGACCCCAGGGGTTGGGGGCACCGGGGAGCTGTTTTTT. Its protein is CASSRLTPGVGGTGELFF.

The V gene is TRBV12-3 or TRBV12-4, the J gene TRBJ2-7; D is possibly TRBD1 (5 bases). CDR3 length: 13 residues. V lost 4 bases, J lost 2 bases, and 9 bases lay in between. CDR3: CASSWGQPYEQYF. The CDR3 bases are TGTGCCAGCAGTTGGGGCCAACCCTACGAGCAGTACTTC.

The chain joins TRBV5-1 to TRBJ1-2, with D tentatively TRBD1 (5 bases). Germline values: CDR1 SGHRS, CDR2 YFSETQ. The CDR3 loop spans 15 amino acids. The V end lost 4 bases, the J end lost 4 bases, and 17 bases lay between the germline ends. The CDR3 loop is CASSLTVGTPYGYTF. The CDR3 nucleotides are TGCGCCAGCAGCCTCACGGTGGGGACCCCCTATGGCTACACCTTC. The variable domain in full, with the rest retrieved from reference TRBV5-1 and TRBJ1-2, is KAGVTQTPRYLIKTRGQQVTLSCSPISGHRSVSWYQQTPGQGLQFLFEYFSETQRNKGNFPGRFSGRQFSNSRSEMNVSTLELGDSALYLCASSLTVGTPYGYTFGSGTRLTVV.

The chain has TRBV7-9 and TRBJ2-7, with D hard to call. V lost 5 bases to trimming and J lost 2 bases, with 7 bases between them. This CDR3 spans 12 amino acids. Germline values: CDR1 SEHNR, CDR2 FQNEAQ (reference sequence). The CDR3: CASSPTPYEQYF. In DNA form, the CDR3 reads TGTGCCAGCAGCCCCACCCCCTACGAGCAGTACTTC.

This clone was recorded once. The chain carries TRBV6-1 and TRBJ1-5; D is uncertain. The CDR3 runs to 13 residues. V gave up 3 bases and J gave up 2 bases, with 5 bases separating them. Per germline, CDR1 MNHNS and CDR2 SASEGT. The CDR3 sequence: CASSDTRNQPQHF. DNA for the CDR3: TGTGCCAGCAGTGACACTCGCAATCAGCCCCAGCATTTT.

The chain is built from TRBV6-5 and TRBJ2-5; TRBD1 matches at 8 bases. Germline V gene data show CDR1 as MNHEY and CDR2 as SVGAGI. V was clipped by 6 bases and J by 4 bases; unmatched bases: 10. The CDR3 loop spans 15 amino acids. The CDR3 sequence is CASSPDRGWVETQYF. CDR3 coding DNA: TGTGCCAGCAGCCCCGACAGGGGCTGGGTAGAGACCCAGTACTTC.